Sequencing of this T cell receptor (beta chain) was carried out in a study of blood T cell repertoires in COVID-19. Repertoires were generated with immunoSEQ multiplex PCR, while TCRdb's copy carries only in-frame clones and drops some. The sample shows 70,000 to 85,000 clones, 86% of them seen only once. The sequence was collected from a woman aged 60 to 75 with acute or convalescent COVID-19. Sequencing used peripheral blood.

CDR3 sequence: CASSSLAGYTGELFF. The DNA of the CDR3 is TGTGCCAGCAGTTCCCTAGCGGGGTACACCGGGGAGCTGTTTTTT. The V gene is TRBV27, the J gene TRBJ2-2; 9 bases agree with TRBD2. The germline CDR1 and CDR2 sequences are MNHEY and SMNVEV (reference sequence). The CDR3 contains 15 residues. V lost 4 bases, J lost 3 bases, and 3 bases stayed unmatched.